This T cell receptor beta chain was identified during a study of shared clonotypes between healthy human individuals. As for this clone: Its antigen is unidentified.

Study observations and caveats: Memory subsets generally showed smaller estimated richness than naive subsets did.

The germline V gene encodes CDR1 SGHTA and CDR2 FQGNSA. CDR3 size: 13 residues. V was pared by 3 bases and J by 2 bases, with 5 bases between. As defined, naive CD8 cells were CD45RO-negative and positively selected for CCR7, with terminally differentiated effector memory CD45RA+ cells excluded. Every donor was a Caucasian adult from Nashville, Tennessee. Authors' processing steps: ImmunoSEQ supplied junction-only sequences lacking quality scores, so filtering was different. Clones were read by immunoSEQ multiplex PCR, and TCRdb kept only the in-frame ones, dropping some. V, J and clone size were drawn from that table, and D and trimming were deduced from the DNA. The sample lists about 2,200,000 clones, 90% to 95% occurring once.

This TCR was sampled from a man younger than 35 in good health. Some clones in this sample may be carry-over from other donors' samples. This chain uses TRBV7-2 with TRBJ2-1, with D hard to call. Sequenced material: naive CD8+ T cells from PBMCs. CDR3: CASSLGAYNEQFF. CDR3 bases: TGTGCCAGCAGCTTGGGTGCCTACAATGAGCAGTTCTTC.